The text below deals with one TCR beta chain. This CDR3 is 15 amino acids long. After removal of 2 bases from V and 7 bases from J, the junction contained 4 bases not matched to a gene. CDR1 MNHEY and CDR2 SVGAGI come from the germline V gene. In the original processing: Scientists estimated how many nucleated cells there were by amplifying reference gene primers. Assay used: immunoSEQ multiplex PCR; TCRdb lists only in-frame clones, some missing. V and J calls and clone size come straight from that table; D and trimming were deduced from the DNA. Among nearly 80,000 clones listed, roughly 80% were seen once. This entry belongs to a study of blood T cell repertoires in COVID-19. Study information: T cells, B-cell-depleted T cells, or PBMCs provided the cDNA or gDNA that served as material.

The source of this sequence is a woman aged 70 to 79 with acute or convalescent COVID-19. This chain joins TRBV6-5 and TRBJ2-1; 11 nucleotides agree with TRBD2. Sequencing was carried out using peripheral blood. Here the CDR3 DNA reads TGTGCCAGCAGTTACGCGGGACTAGCGGTTAATGAGCAGTTCTTC. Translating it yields CASSYAGLAVNEQFF.